Listed below are T cell receptor beta chains from one sample, sequenced in a study of cytomegalovirus exposure and HLA in healthy donors. The data were produced by immunoSEQ multiplex PCR, yet TCRdb's version contains in-frame clones alone and is incomplete. The sample carries around 190,000 clones, about 9.4% recorded once. The specimen sequenced was PBMCs. Receptors were obtained from a woman between 25 and 40 years old in good health and CMV-seropositive. Both conserved end residues are part of each CDR3. The order of the fields is clone size, V gene, J gene, D gene, CDR3 DNA, CDR3 protein. A D gene is named only where the DNA matches it firmly. A clone size is listed for some rows: how often the clone was seen (once, few, many), or a class if it is expanded.

clone_size: few
v_call: TRBV9
j_call: TRBJ2-7
d_call: TRBD2
cdr3_nt: TGTGCCAGCAGCCCTCCCACTAGCGGAGCCTACGAGCAGTACTTC
cdr3_aa: CASSPPTSGAYEQYF

clone_size: NA
v_call: TRBV11-2
j_call: TRBJ2-2
d_call: NA
cdr3_nt: TGTGCCAGCAGCTTAGACAGGATGTACACCGGGGAGCTGTTTTTT
cdr3_aa: CASSLDRMYTGELFF

clone_size: NA
v_call: TRBV29-1
j_call: TRBJ2-2
d_call: NA
cdr3_nt: TGCAGCCTACAGGACAACACCGGGGAGCTGTTTTTT
cdr3_aa: CSLQDNTGELFF

clone_size: few
v_call: TRBV10-3
j_call: TRBJ2-1
d_call: NA
cdr3_nt: TGTGCCATCAGTGGGGGGGTGCCCAATGAGCAGTTCTTC
cdr3_aa: CAISGGVPNEQFF

clone_size: NA
v_call: TRBV5-1
j_call: TRBJ1-2
d_call: TRBD1
cdr3_nt: TGCGCCAGCAGCTTTACAGGGGGCTTGTCGGAAGGCTACACCTTC
cdr3_aa: CASSFTGGLSEGYTF

clone_size: few
v_call: TRBV5-1
j_call: TRBJ1-2
d_call: NA
cdr3_nt: TGCGCCAGCAGCTTCGGGACACTGCCTGACTATGGCTACACCTTC
cdr3_aa: CASSFGTLPDYGYTF

clone_size: NA
v_call: TRBV12-5
j_call: TRBJ2-1
d_call: TRBD2
cdr3_nt: TGTGCTAGTGGTTTGAACCCAGCGGGAGTACCTGACAATGAGCAGTTCTTC
cdr3_aa: CASGLNPAGVPDNEQFF

clone_size: few
v_call: TRBV2
j_call: TRBJ2-7
d_call: TRBD1
cdr3_nt: TGTGCCAGCCGCCGGGACAGGGGGATGTACGAGCAGTACTTC
cdr3_aa: CASRRDRGMYEQYF

clone_size: few
v_call: TRBV5-1
j_call: TRBJ2-7
d_call: NA
cdr3_nt: TGCGCCAGCAGCATACCGGGACACTACTACGAGCAGTACTTC
cdr3_aa: CASSIPGHYYEQYF

clone_size: few
v_call: TRBV6-1
j_call: TRBJ2-3
d_call: TRBD2
cdr3_nt: TGTGCCAGCGAACGTAGCGGGACAGATACGCAGTATTTT
cdr3_aa: CASERSGTDTQYF

clone_size: NA
v_call: TRBV7-8
j_call: TRBJ2-7
d_call: TRBD2
cdr3_nt: TGTGCCAGCAGCTCCCCGGGACTAGAGGTCTACGAGCAGTACTTC
cdr3_aa: CASSSPGLEVYEQYF

clone_size: NA
v_call: TRBV19
j_call: TRBJ1-3
d_call: NA
cdr3_nt: TGTGCCAGTAGTATGAGGAGCTCGGTGGGAAACACCATATATTTT
cdr3_aa: CASSMRSSVGNTIYF

clone_size: NA
v_call: TRBV5-4
j_call: TRBJ1-1
d_call: NA
cdr3_nt: TGTGCCAGCAGCTTGGGGGAGGGGCGGAGTGAAGCTTTCTTT
cdr3_aa: CASSLGEGRSEAFF

clone_size: few
v_call: TRBV7-9
j_call: TRBJ1-5
d_call: TRBD1
cdr3_nt: TGTGCCAGCAGCACCGGGACAGGACCCAATCAGCCCCAGCATTTT
cdr3_aa: CASSTGTGPNQPQHF